This T cell receptor beta chain was sequenced for a study of beta chain features in type 1 diabetes. This CDR3 has 15 amino acids. V dropped 5 bases and J dropped 3; count of bases not matched to a gene: 9. Germline lookup yields CDR1 LNHDA and CDR2 SQIVND (reference sequence). This clone turned up a few times. Investigators reverse transcribed all isolated RNA, so they sequenced expressed TCRB transcripts. TCRdb's copy holds only in-frame clones and misses some; the assay was immunoSEQ multiplex PCR. The sample has a few hundred thousand clones, about 14% seen once; the top ten hold roughly 0.017%. Sequenced material: naive CD4+ T cells from blood. This chain links TRBV19 with TRBJ1-1, with 7 bases aligning to TRBD1. The source is a young woman in good health. As DNA, the CDR3 is TGTGCCAGTAGTCCCATGGACAGGACTTACACTGAAGCTTTCTTT. It encodes CASSPMDRTYTEAFF.